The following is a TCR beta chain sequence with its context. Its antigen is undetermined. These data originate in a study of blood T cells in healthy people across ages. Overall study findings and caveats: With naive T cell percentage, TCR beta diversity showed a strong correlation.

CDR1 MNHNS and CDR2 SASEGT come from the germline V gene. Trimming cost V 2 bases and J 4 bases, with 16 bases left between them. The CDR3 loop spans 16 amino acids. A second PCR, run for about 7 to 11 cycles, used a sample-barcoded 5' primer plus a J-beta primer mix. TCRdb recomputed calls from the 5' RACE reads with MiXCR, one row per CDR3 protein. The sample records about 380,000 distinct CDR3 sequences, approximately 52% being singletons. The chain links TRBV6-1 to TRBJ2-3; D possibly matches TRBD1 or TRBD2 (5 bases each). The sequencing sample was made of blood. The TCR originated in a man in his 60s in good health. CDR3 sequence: CASSEWGTQGADTQYF. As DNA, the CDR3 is TGTGCCAGCAGTGAATGGGGGACCCAGGGCGCAGATACGCAGTATTTT.